The present T cell receptor (beta chain) was sequenced within a study of blood T cell repertoires in COVID-19. Looking at the study overall: Acute and convalescent COVID-19 specimens originated in the United States, Italy and Spain. T cells, B-cell-depleted T cells, or PBMCs provided the cDNA or gDNA that served as material.

Assay used: immunoSEQ multiplex PCR; TCRdb lists only in-frame clones, some missing. The table shows about 270,000 clones, with 75% to 90% occurring only once. The participants were between about 18 and 89 years old and came from 20 to 30 US areas. Trimming at V came to 4 bases and at J to 2 bases, leaving 5 bases not matched to a gene. Germline V gene data show CDR1 as SGHRS and CDR2 as YFSETQ. The CDR3 has 14 amino acids. The genes are TRBV5-1 and TRBJ1-2, with 7 bases lining up with TRBD1. The sequencing sample was made of PBMCs or T cells enriched from blood (not recorded which). This receptor was taken from a woman younger than 45 with acute COVID-19. CDR3 DNA sequence: TGCGCCAGCAGCCGGGACAGCCCCAACTATGGCTACACCTTC. Its translation is CASSRDSPNYGYTF.